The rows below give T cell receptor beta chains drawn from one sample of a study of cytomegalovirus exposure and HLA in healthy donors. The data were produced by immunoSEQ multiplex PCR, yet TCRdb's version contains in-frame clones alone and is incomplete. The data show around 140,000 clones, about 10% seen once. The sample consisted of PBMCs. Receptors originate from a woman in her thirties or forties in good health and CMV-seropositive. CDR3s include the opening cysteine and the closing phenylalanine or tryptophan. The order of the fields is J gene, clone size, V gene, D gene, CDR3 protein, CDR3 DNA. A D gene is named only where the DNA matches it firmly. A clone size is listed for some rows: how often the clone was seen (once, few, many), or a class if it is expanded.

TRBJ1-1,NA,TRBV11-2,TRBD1,CASSLGLQGAIIF,TGTGCCAGCAGCTTAGGTCTGCAGGGGGCGATTATCTTT
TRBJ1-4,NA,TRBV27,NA,CASSPQGGNEKLFF,TGTGCCAGCAGCCCACAGGGCGGTAATGAAAAACTGTTTTTT
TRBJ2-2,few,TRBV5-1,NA,CASSLIPSRSTGELFF,TGCGCCAGCAGCTTGATTCCCTCTCGGTCGACCGGGGAGCTGTTTTTT
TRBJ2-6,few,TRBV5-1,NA,CASSPTTAGSGANVLTF,TGCGCCAGCAGCCCTACAACGGCAGGCTCTGGGGCCAACGTCCTGACTTTC
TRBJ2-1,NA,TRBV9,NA,CASSTSDKDEQFF,TGTGCCAGCAGCACCTCGGACAAGGATGAGCAGTTCTTC
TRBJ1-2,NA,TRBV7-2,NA,CASSLGGAGKGYTF,TGTGCCAGCAGCTTAGGCGGGGCAGGGAAGGGCTACACCTTC
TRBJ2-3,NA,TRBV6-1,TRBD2,CASSEPGGITDTQYF,TGTGCCAGCAGTGAACCGGGGGGGATCACAGATACGCAGTATTTT
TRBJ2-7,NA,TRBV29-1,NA,CSAFRGGIQYF,TGCAGCGCTTTCCGAGGGGGAATACAGTACTTC
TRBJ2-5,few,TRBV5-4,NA,CASSLPIGGRRETQYF,TGTGCCAGCAGCTTGCCCATTGGAGGGAGGAGAGAGACCCAGTACTTC
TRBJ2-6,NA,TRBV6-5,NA,CASSPQGANVLTF,TGTGCCAGCAGTCCCCAGGGGGCCAACGTCCTGACTTTC
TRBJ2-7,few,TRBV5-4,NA,CASSLDPGPSSYEQYF,TGTGCCAGCAGCTTGGACCCGGGTCCGAGCTCCTACGAGCAGTACTTT
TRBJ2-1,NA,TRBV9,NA,CASSLSGGQSYNEQFF,TGTGCCAGCAGCCTCTCGGGAGGACAGTCCTACAATGAGCAGTTCTTC
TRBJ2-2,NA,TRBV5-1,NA,CASSFRENTGELFF,TGCGCCAGCAGCTTCCGGGAGAACACCGGGGAGCTGTTTTTT
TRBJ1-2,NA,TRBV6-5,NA,CASSYGGSEVYGYTF,TGTGCCAGCAGTTATGGGGGCTCAGAAGTCTATGGCTACACCTTC
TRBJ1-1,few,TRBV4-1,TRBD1,CASSQGGQEFTEAFF,TGCGCCAGCAGCCAAGGGGGACAGGAATTCACTGAAGCTTTCTTT
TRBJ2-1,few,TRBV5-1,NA,CASSLDNYNEQFF,TGCGCCAGCAGCTTGGACAACTACAATGAGCAGTTCTTC
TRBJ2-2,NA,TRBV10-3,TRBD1,CASHPGQGTLTGELFF,TGTGCCAGCCATCCAGGACAGGGAACTCTAACCGGGGAGCTGTTTTTT
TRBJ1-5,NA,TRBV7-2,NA,CASSPSWGGGQPQHF,TGTGCCAGCAGCCCCTCTTGGGGGGGTGGTCAGCCCCAGCATTTT
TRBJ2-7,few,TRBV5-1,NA,CASSLARASYEQYF,TGCGCCAGCAGCTTAGCGCGGGCATCCTACGAGCAGTACTTC
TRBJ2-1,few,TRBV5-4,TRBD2,CASSFSGGVYNEQFF,TGTGCCAGCAGCTTCAGCGGGGGCGTATACAATGAGCAGTTCTTC
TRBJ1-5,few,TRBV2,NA,CASSAWGGGNQPQHF,TGTGCCAGCAGTGCCTGGGGGGGTGGCAATCAGCCCCAGCATTTT
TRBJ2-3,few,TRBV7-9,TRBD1,CASSSGQGVVGTDTQYF,TGTGCCAGCAGCTCCGGACAGGGAGTGGTAGGCACAGATACGCAGTATTTT
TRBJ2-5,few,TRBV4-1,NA,CASSLDSSEETQYF,TGCGCCAGCAGCTTAGACAGTTCCGAAGAGACCCAGTACTTC
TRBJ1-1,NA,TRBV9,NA,CASSVTANTEAFF,TGTGCCAGCAGCGTTACAGCAAACACTGAAGCTTTCTTT
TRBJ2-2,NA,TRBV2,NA,CALATGPTGELFF,TGTGCCCTTGCAACAGGGCCCACCGGGGAGCTGTTTTTT
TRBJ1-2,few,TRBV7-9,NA,CASSRPPGGSVDGYTF,TGTGCCAGCAGCCGACCCCCCGGGGGAAGTGTAGATGGCTACACCTTC
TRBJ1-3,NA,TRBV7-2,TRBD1,CASSLGAGTDGNTIYF,TGTGCCAGCAGCTTAGGAGCCGGGACAGATGGAAACACCATATATTTT